This TCR beta chain is drawn from a study of identical twins. This clonotype has only a few counts. Its antigen is unidentified. Trimming cost V 7 bases and J 3 bases; bases outside gene matches: 2. CDR1 SEHNR and CDR2 FQNEAQ come from the germline V gene (reference sequence). This CDR3 is built from 13 residues. Study findings and constraints: Excess twin sharing in beta out-of-frame sequences was weaker. Out-of-frame alpha sequences shared by twins showed excess low generation probability.

Healthy Caucasians made up all donors. Using its own MiXCR run on the 5' RACE reads, TCRdb lists one record per CDR3 protein. This sample carries approximately 300,000 distinct CDR3 sequences, around 9.7% of them seen once, and the ten largest clones take 7% to 8.5%. The sample was also reused in another study, on yellow fever vaccine responses in identical twins.

This chain joins TRBV7-9 and TRBJ2-5; 10 bases are a match to TRBD2. Sequences were obtained from CD8+ T cells sorted from blood. This TCR derives from a woman between 18 and 29 years old in good health. CDR3 sequence (DNA): TGTGCCAGCATCCTAGCGGGAGAAGAGACCCAGTACTTC. Translation: CASILAGEETQYF. Based on the CDR3 plus reference TRBV7-9 and TRBJ2-5, the full variable domain is DTGVSQNPRHKITKRGQNVTFRCDPISEHNRLYWYRQTLGQGPEFLTYFQNEAQLEKSRLLSDRFSAERPKGSFSTLEIQRTEQGDSAMYLCASILAGEETQYFGPGTRLLVL.